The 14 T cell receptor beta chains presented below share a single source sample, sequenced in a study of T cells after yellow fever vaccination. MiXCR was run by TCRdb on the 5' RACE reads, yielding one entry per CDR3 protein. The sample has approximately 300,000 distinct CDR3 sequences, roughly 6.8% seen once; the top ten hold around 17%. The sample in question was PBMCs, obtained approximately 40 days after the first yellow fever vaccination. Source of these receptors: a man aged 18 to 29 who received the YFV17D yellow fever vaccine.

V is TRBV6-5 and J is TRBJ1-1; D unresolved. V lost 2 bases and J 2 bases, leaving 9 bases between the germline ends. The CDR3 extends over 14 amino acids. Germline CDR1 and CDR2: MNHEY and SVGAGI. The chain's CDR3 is CASSYTTDNTEAFF. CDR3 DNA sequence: TGTGCCAGCAGTTACACGACGGACAACACTGAAGCTTTCTTT.

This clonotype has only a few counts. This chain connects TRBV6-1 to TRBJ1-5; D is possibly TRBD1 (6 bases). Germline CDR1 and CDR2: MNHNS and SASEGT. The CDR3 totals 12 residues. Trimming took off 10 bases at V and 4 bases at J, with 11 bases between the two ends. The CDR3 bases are TGTGCCACAAGGGGGGTAAATCAGCCCCAGCATTTT. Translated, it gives CATRGVNQPQHF.

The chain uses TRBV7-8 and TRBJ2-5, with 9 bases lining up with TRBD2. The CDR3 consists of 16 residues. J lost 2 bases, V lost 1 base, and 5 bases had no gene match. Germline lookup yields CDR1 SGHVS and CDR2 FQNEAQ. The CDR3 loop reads CASSLGSSGVQETQYF. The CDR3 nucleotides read TGTGCCAGCAGCTTAGGTTCTAGCGGGGTTCAAGAGACCCAGTACTTC.

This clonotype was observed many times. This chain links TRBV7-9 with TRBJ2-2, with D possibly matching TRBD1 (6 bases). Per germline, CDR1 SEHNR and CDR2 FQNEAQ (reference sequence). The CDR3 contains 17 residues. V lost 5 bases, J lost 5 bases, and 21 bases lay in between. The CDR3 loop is CASSLGTGPEGTGELFF. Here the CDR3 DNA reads TGTGCCAGCAGCCTCGGAACAGGGCCCGAAGGGACCGGGGAGCTGTTTTTT.

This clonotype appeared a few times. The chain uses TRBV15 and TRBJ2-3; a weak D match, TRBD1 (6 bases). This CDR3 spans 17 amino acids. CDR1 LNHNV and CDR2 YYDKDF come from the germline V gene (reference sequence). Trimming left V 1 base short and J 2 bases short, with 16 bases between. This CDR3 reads CATSRGAGVRITDTQYF. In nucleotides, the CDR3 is TGTGCCACCAGCAGAGGGGCAGGGGTGAGGATCACAGATACGCAGTATTTT.

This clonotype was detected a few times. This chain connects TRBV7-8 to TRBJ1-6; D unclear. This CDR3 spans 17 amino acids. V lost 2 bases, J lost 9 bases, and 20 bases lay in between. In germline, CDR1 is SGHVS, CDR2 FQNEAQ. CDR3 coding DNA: TGTGCCAGCAGCTTACTATCGGGCTCGTCCTTTGGTTCACCCCTCCACTTT. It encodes CASSLLSGSSFGSPLHF.

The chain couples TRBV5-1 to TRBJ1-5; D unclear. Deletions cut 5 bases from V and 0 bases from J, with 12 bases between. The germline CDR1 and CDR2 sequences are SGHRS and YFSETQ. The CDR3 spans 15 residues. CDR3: CASRIHTNSNQPQHF. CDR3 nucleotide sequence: TGCGCCAGCAGGATACACACGAATAGCAATCAGCCCCAGCATTTT.

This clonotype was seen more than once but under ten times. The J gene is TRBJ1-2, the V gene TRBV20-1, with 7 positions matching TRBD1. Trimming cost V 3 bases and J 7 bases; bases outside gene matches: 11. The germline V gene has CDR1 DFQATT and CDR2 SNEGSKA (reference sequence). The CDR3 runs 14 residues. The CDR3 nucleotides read TGCAGTGCTAGGGCTCATGACAGGGTGCGTGGCTACACCTTC. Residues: CSARAHDRVRGYTF.

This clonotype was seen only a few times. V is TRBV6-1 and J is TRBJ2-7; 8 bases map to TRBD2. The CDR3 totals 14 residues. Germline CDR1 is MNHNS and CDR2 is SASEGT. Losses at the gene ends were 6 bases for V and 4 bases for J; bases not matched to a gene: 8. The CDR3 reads CASREPGGLYEQYV. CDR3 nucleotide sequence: TGTGCCAGCAGAGAACCGGGGGGGCTGTACGAGCAGTACGTC.

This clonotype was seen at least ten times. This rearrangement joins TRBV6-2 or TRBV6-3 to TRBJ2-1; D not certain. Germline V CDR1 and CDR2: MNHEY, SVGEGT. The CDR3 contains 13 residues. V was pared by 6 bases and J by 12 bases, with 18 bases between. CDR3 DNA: TGTGCCAGCAGCCCCTCGTCCAATATGGGGCAGTTCTTC. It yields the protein CASSPSSNMGQFF.

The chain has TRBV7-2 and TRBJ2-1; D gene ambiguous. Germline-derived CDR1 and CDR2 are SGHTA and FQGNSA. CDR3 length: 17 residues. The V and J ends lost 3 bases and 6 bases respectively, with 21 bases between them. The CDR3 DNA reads TGTGCCAGCAGCTTCCGCAGGCCGACTCATGCCCCCAATGAGCAGTTCTTC. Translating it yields CASSFRRPTHAPNEQFF.

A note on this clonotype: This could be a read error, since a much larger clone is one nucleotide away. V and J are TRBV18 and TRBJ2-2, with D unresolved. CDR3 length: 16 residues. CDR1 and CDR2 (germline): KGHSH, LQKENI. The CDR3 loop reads CVSSPPAGMNTGELFF. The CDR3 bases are TGTGTCAGCTCACCACCGGCAGGAATGAACACCGGGGAGCTGTTTTTT.

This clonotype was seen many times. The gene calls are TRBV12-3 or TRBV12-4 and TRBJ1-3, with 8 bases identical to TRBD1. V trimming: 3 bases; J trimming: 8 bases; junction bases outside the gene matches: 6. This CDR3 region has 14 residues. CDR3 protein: CASSFAGQGYTIYF. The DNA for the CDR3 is TGTGCCAGCAGTTTCGCCGGACAGGGTTACACCATATATTTT.

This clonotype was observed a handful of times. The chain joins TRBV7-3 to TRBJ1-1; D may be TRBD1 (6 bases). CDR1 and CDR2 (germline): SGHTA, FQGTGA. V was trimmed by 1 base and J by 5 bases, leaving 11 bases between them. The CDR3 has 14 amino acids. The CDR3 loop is CASSLMGGGTEAFF. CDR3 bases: TGTGCCAGCAGCTTAATGGGGGGCGGGACTGAAGCTTTCTTT.